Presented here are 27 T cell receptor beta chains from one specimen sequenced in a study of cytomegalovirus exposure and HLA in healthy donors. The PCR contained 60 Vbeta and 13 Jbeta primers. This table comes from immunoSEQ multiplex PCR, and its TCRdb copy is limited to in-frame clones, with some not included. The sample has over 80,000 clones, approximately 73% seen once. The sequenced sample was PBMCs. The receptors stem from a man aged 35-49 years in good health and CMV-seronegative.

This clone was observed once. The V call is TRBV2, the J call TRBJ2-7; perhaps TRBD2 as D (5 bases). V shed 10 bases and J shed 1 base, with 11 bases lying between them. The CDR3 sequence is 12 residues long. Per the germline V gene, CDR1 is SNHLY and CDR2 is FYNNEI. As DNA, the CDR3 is TGTGCCACCACTCCGGGGTCCTACGAGCAGTACTTC. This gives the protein CATTPGSYEQYF.

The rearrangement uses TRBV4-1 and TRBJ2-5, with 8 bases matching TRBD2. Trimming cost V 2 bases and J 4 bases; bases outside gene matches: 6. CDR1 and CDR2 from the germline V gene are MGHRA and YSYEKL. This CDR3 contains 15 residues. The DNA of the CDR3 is TGCGCCAGCAGCCAAACCTCGGGGGGGATAGAGACCCAGTACTTC. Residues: CASSQTSGGIETQYF.

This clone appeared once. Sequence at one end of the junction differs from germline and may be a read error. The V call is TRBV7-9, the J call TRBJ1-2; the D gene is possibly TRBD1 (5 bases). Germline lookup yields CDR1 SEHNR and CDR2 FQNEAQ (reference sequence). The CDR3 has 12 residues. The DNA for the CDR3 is TGTACCAGCAGCCCCCAGGGCTATGGCTACACCTTC. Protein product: CTSSPQGYGYTF.

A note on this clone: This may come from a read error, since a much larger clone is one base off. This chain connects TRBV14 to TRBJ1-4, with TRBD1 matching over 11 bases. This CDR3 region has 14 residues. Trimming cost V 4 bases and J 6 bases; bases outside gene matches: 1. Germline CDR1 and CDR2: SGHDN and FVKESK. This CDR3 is CASSPGQGDEKLFF. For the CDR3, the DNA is TGTGCCAGCAGCCCGGGACAGGGGGATGAAAAACTGTTTTTT.

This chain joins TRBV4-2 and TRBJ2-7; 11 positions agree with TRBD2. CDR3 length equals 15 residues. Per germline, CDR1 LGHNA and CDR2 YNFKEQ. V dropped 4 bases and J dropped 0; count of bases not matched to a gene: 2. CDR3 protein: CASSPGTSGSYEQYF. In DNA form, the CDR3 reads TGTGCCAGCAGCCCCGGGACTAGCGGCTCCTACGAGCAGTACTTC.

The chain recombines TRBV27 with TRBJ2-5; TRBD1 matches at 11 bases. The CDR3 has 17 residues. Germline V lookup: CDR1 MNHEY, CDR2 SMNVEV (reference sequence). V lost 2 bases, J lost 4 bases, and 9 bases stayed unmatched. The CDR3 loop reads CASSLGQGAIVRETQYF. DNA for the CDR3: TGTGCCAGCAGTTTAGGACAGGGGGCGATAGTACGAGAGACCCAGTACTTC.

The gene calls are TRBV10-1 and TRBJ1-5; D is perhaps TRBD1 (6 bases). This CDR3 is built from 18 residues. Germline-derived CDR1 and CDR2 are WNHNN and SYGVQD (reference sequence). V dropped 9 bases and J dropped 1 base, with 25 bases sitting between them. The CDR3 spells CARKLGGACITSNQPQHF. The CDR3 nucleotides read TGCGCCAGGAAATTGGGGGGGGCTTGTATAACGAGCAATCAGCCCCAGCATTTT.

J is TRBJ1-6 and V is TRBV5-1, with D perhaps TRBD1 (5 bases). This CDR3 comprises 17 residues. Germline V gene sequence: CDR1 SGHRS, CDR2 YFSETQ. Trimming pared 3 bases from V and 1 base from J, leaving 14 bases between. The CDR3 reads CASSWDSMVSYNSPLHF. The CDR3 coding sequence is TGCGCCAGCAGCTGGGACTCCATGGTGTCCTATAATTCACCCCTCCACTTT.

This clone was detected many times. CDR3 sequence reads: CASIGGTYSPLHF. The CDR3 DNA reads as TGCGCCAGCATCGGGGGGACGTATTCACCCCTCCACTTT. The rearrangement uses TRBV10-2 and TRBJ1-6; maybe TRBD1 (5 bases). The CDR3 is made up of 13 amino acids. CDR1 WSHSY and CDR2 SAAADI come from the germline V gene. V was shortened by 7 bases and J by 8 bases, with 12 bases between the two germline ends.

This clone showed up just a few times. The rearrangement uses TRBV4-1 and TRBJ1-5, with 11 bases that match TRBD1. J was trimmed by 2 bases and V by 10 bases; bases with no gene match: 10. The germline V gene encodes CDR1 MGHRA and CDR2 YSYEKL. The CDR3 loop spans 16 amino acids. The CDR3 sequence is CATSPGGQGGNQPQHF. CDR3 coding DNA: TGCGCCACCTCTCCTGGGGGACAGGGGGGCAATCAGCCCCAGCATTTT.

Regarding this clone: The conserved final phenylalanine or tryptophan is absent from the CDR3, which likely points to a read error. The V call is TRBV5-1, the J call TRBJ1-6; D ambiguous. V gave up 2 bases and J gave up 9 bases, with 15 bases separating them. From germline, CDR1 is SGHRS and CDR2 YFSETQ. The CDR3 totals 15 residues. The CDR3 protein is CASSFIAGSSSPLHV. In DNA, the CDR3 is TGCGCCAGCAGCTTCATAGCGGGTTCAAGTTCACCCCTCCACGTT.

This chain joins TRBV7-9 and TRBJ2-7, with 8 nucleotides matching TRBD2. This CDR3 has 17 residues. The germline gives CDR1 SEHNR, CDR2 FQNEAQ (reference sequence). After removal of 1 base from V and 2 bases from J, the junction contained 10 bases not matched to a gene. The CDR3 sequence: CASSLGFGRGDPYEQYF. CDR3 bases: TGTGCCAGCAGCTTAGGATTTGGGCGGGGGGACCCCTACGAGCAGTACTTC.

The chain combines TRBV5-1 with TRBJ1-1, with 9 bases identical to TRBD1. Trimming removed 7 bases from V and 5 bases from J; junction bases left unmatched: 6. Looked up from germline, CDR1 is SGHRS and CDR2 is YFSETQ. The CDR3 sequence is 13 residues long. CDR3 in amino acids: CASGGQGLTEAFF. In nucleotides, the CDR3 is TGCGCCAGCGGCGGACAGGGGTTGACTGAAGCTTTCTTT.

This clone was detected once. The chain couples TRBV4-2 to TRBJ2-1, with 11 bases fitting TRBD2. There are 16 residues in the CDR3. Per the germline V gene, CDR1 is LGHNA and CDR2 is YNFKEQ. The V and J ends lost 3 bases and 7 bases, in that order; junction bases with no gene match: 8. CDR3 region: CASSQVSGGAENEQFF. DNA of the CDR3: TGTGCCAGCAGCCAGGTTAGCGGGGGGGCCGAGAATGAGCAGTTCTTC.

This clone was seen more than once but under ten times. CDR3 loop: CATSDGTLWEAFF. As DNA, the CDR3 is TGTGCCACCAGCGACGGGACTCTGTGGGAAGCTTTCTTT. The chain carries TRBV15 and TRBJ1-1; D is perhaps TRBD1 (5 bases). V was trimmed by 5 bases and J by 8 bases, leaving 15 bases between them. From germline, CDR1 is LNHNV and CDR2 YYDKDF (reference sequence). The CDR3 length is 13 residues.

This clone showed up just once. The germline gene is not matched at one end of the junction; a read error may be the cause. The CDR3 DNA reads as TGTGCCAGTAGCCCGGAGCAGGGGGTGTTCCACTTC. Translated: CASSPEQGVFHF. The genes are TRBV19 and TRBJ2-7; 7 bases fit TRBD1. CDR3 size: 12 residues. The germline CDR1 and CDR2 sequences are LNHDA and SQIVND (reference sequence).

The CDR3 is CASSLGVGGIFF. The CDR3 nucleotides read TGCGCCAGCAGCTTGGGGGTTGGGGGGATCTTCTTC. The genes are TRBV5-1 and TRBJ2-1; perhaps TRBD2 as D (6 bases). Per germline, CDR1 SGHRS and CDR2 YFSETQ. V was clipped by 0 bases and J by 16 bases, with 14 bases between them. The CDR3 runs 12 residues.

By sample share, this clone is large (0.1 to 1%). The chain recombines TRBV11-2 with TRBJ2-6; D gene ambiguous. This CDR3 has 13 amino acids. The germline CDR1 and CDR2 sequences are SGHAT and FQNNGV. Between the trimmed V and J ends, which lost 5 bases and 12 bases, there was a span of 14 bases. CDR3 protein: CASSPYETPVLTF. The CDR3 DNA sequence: TGTGCCAGCAGCCCATACGAGACACCCGTCCTGACTTTC. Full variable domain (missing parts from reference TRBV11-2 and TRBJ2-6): EAGVAQSPRYKIIEKRQSVAFWCNPISGHATLYWYQQILGQGPKLLIQFQNNGVVDDSQLPKDRFSAERLKGVDSTLKIQPAKLEDSAVYLCASSPYETPVLTFGAGSRLTVL.

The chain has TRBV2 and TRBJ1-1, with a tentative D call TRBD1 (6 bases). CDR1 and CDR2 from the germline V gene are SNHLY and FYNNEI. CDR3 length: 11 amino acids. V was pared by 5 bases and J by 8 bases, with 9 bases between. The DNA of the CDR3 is TGTGCCAGCAGTCCAGGGGCGGAAGCTTTCTTT. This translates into CASSPGAEAFF. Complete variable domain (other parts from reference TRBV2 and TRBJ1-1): EPEVTQTPSHQVTQMGQEVILRCVPISNHLYFYWYRQILGQKVEFLVSFYNNEISEKSEIFDDQFSVERPDGSNFTLKIRSTKLEDSAMYFCASSPGAEAFFGQGTRLTVV.

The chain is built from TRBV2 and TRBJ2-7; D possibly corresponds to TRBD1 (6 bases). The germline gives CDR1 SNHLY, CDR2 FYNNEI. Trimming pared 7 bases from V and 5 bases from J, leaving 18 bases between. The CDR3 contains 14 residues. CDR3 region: CASKRNRDFDEQYF. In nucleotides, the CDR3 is TGTGCCAGCAAACGGAACAGGGATTTCGACGAGCAGTACTTC.

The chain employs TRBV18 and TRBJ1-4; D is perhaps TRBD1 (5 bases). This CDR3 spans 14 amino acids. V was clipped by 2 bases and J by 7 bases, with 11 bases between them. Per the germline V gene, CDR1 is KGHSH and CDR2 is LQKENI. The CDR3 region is CASSPAAGREKLFF. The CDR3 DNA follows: TGTGCCAGCTCACCAGCGGCAGGGCGTGAAAAACTGTTTTTT.

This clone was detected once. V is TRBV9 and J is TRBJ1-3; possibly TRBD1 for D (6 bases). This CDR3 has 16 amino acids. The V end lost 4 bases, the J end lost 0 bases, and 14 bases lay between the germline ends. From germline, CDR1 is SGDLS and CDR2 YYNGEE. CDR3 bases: TGTGCCAGCAGCCTAGGACAGCCGAGCTCTGGAAACACCATATATTTT. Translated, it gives CASSLGQPSSGNTIYF.

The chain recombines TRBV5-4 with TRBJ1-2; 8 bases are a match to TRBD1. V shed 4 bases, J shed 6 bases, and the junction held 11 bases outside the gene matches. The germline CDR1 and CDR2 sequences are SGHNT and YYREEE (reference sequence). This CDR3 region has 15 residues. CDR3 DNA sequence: TGTGCCAGCAGCAGTGGACAGGGAGAAATGAATGGCTACACCTTC. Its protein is CASSSGQGEMNGYTF.

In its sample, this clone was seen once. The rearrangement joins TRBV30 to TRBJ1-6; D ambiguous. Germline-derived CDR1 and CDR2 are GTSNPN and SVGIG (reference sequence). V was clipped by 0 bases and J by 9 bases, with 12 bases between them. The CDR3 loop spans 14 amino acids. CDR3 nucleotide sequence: TGTGCCTGGAGTGTAGGCCAGGCTTCTTCACCCCTCCACTTT. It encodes CAWSVGQASSPLHF.

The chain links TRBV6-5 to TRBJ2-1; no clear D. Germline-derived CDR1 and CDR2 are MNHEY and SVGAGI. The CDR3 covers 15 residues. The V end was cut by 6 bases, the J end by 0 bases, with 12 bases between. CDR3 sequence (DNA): TGTGCCAGCAGCTTTGAAGGCGGCTCCTACAATGAGCAGTTCTTC. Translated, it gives CASSFEGGSYNEQFF.

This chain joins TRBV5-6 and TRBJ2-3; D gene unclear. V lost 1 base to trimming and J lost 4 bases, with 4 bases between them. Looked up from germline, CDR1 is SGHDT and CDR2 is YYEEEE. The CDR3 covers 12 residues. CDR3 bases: TGTGCCAGCAGCTTGACTCCAGATACGCAGTATTTT. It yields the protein CASSLTPDTQYF.

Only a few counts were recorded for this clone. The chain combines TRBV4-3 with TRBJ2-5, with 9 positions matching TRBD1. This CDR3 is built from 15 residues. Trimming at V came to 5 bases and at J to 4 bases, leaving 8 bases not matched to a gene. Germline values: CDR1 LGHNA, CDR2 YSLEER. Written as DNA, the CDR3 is TGCGCCAGCAGCGTGCGACCGGGACAGGGAGAGACCCAGTACTTC. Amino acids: CASSVRPGQGETQYF.